The clone carrying this TCR beta chain was counted once. Assay: immunoSEQ multiplex PCR; the TCRdb copy retains only in-frame clones and omits some. The sample has 17,000 or so clones, 95% to 97% seen once. These data come from a study of T cell changes during pregnancy in multiple sclerosis. J gave up 1 base and V 6 bases, and 8 bases lay outside the gene matches. The length of the CDR3 is 16 residues. The V gene's germline CDR1 is LGHNT and CDR2 FRNRAP. The clonotype comes from a female donor with multiple sclerosis, enrolled in a pregnancy study. The chain has TRBV12-5 and TRBJ1-1, with 10 nucleotides matching TRBD1. The sample in question was peripheral blood, obtained in the third trimester of pregnancy. As DNA, the CDR3 is TGTGCTAGTGGCCTCGGACAGGGGGGGACGAACACTGAAGCTTTCTTT. This gives the protein CASGLGQGGTNTEAFF.